This TCR beta chain was sequenced for a study of T-cell reconstitution after alpha-beta-depleted transplantation in children. Study-wide points: Where some patients showed high TCRbeta diversity at day 60, it came from recipient T cells and thymic progenitors that had survived. Once a year had passed after transplant, T-cell counts and diversity came mostly from newly produced T cells. Reportedly, alpha-beta T cells present about two months post-transplant originated from several hundred expanded clones of graft origin.

This clonotype showed up just a few times. Its antigen is not known. Researchers prepared the TCRbeta library using unique molecular identifiers, the study reports. TCRdb reprocessed the PCR reads with MiXCR, giving one entry per CDR3 protein. The data contain 200,000 to 250,000 distinct CDR3 sequences, about 23% of them singletons. There are 14 residues in the CDR3. Germline assignment: CDR1 DFQATT and CDR2 SNEGSKA (reference sequence). Trimming took 3 bases from V and 3 from J, leaving 15 bases between them. The TCR sequence derives from a girl aged 2-10 years with Fanconi anemia, due to receive a stem cell transplant. Sequenced material: PBMCs, taken before TCRalphabeta/CD19-depleted stem cell transplant. The V and J genes are TRBV20-1 and TRBJ2-7, with D possibly matching TRBD1 (5 bases). DNA for the CDR3: TGCAGTGCTAGTGGCTCAGGGCTGTTCTACGAGCAGTACTTC. Translating gives CSASGSGLFYEQYF.